This T cell receptor beta chain appears in the sequencing data of a study of blood T cell repertoires in COVID-19. V was trimmed by 3 bases and J by 4 bases, leaving 7 bases between them. The V gene's germline CDR1 is WNHNN and CDR2 SYGVQD (reference sequence). CDR3 length: 13 residues. Only one count was recorded for this clone. Sequencing was performed with immunoSEQ multiplex PCR; in TCRdb, only in-frame clones are kept and a portion is missing. The sample has about 330,000 clones; about 90% are singletons. The clonotype comes from a woman aged 25 to 39 who had recovered from COVID-19. This rearrangement joins TRBV10-1 to TRBJ2-1; D possibly corresponds to TRBD2 (6 bases). Sequenced: PBMCs or T cells enriched from blood (not recorded which). The CDR3, as DNA: TGCGCCAGCAGTGACGGGGGATACAATGAGCAGTTCTTC. Translating gives CASSDGGYNEQFF.